One sample yielded the 22 T cell receptor beta chains listed below, sequenced in a study of blood T cell repertoires in COVID-19. Method: immunoSEQ multiplex PCR; TCRdb's copy keeps in-frame clones and lacks some. The sample has around 93,000 clones, about nine tenths seen once. Sequenced: peripheral blood. Receptor source: a man aged 18 to 29 with COVID-19, enrolled during active disease.

The J gene is TRBJ2-3, the V gene TRBV6-5; a weak D match, TRBD2 (5 bases). The germline V gene encodes CDR1 MNHEY and CDR2 SVGAGI. The CDR3 sequence is 15 residues long. V lost 2 bases and J lost 4, with 13 bases in between. Here the CDR3 reads CASSYGSSPADTQYF. DNA for the CDR3: TGTGCCAGCAGTTACGGGAGCTCCCCCGCAGATACGCAGTATTTT.

The V call is TRBV7-9, the J call TRBJ2-1; the match to TRBD2 covers 7 bases. This CDR3 is built from 18 residues. The germline V gene encodes CDR1 SEHNR and CDR2 FQNEAQ (reference sequence). V was clipped by 2 bases and J by 0 bases; unmatched bases: 10. For the CDR3, the DNA is TGTGCCAGCAGCTTAAGAGGAACTAGCGCCAGCTCCTACAATGAGCAGTTCTTC. Translating gives CASSLRGTSASSYNEQFF.

This chain joins TRBV30 and TRBJ1-5, with 8 bases fitting TRBD1. Germline V lookup: CDR1 GTSNPN, CDR2 SVGIG (reference sequence). The ends lost 2 bases at V and 10 bases at J; junction bases unmatched: 10. The CDR3 length is 14 residues. CDR3 protein: CAWSRTGTLGPQHF. CDR3 coding DNA: TGTGCCTGGAGTAGGACAGGGACCCTCGGACCCCAGCATTTT.

J is TRBJ1-6 and V is TRBV2; tentatively, D is TRBD1 (6 bases). The CDR3 sequence is 17 residues long. Per the germline V gene, CDR1 is SNHLY and CDR2 is FYNNEI. V was pared by 6 bases and J by 0 bases, with 15 bases between. The CDR3 loop reads CASRPGQGSSYNSPLHF. As DNA, the CDR3 is TGTGCCAGCAGGCCCGGCCAGGGGAGCTCCTATAATTCACCCCTCCACTTT.

The V call is TRBV7-2, the J call TRBJ2-5; 10 bases are a match to TRBD1. Germline loops: CDR1 SGHTA, CDR2 FQGNSA. The CDR3 loop spans 14 amino acids. V lost 1 base to trimming and J lost 9 bases; unmatched junction nucleotides: 5. CDR3 in amino acids: CASSLGQGAGAQYF. For the CDR3, the DNA is TGTGCCAGCAGCTTAGGACAGGGGGCTGGGGCCCAGTACTTC.

The chain carries TRBV7-6 and TRBJ2-5; 8 bases fit TRBD2. Trimming removed 1 base from V and 4 bases from J; junction bases left unmatched: 5. The CDR3 totals 15 residues. CDR1 SGHVS and CDR2 FNYEAQ come from the germline V gene. This CDR3 is CASSLGSGRRETQYF. In DNA, the CDR3 is TGTGCCAGCAGCTTAGGGAGCGGGAGACGAGAGACCCAGTACTTC.

The V gene is TRBV11-3, the J gene TRBJ1-3; D is perhaps TRBD1 (6 bases). Trimming pared 0 bases from V and 3 bases from J, leaving 15 bases between. Germline CDR1 is SGHNT and CDR2 is YENEEA. The CDR3 is 17 amino acids. This CDR3 is CASSLDVGGAFGNTIYF. DNA of the CDR3: TGTGCCAGCAGCTTAGACGTAGGGGGAGCGTTTGGAAACACCATATATTTT.

The chain uses TRBV28 and TRBJ1-2; no firm D call. CDR3 length: 14 amino acids. Germline CDR1 MDHEN, CDR2 SYDVKM. Deletions cut 1 base from V and 1 base from J, with 7 bases between. The CDR3 nucleotides read TGTGCCAGCAGTTTATATACAAGTAACTATGGCTACACCTTC. Amino acids: CASSLYTSNYGYTF.

This chain joins TRBV9 and TRBJ2-7; D is possibly TRBD2 (6 bases). CDR3 size: 15 residues. CDR1 is SGDLS, CDR2 YYNGEE, per germline. The V end was cut by 0 bases, the J end by 3 bases, with 13 bases between. The CDR3 nucleotides read TGTGCCAGCAGCGTAGACGAGGGGAGGCGCTACGAGCAGTACTTC. It specifies CASSVDEGRRYEQYF.

V gene TRBV7-9 combines with J gene TRBJ2-1; TRBD2 is a possible D gene (6 bases). From germline, CDR1 is SEHNR and CDR2 FQNEAQ (reference sequence). CDR3 length equals 14 residues. Between the trimmed V and J ends, which lost 6 bases and 10 bases, there was a span of 19 bases. The CDR3 sequence: CASRQGLGGGEQFF. CDR3 DNA sequence: TGTGCCAGCAGACAAGGCCTGGGCGGAGGGGAGCAGTTCTTC.

V usage is TRBV6-2 or TRBV6-3 and J usage is TRBJ1-5, with 9 bases aligning to TRBD1. With 2 bases clipped from V and 2 bases from J, the junction kept 7 bases outside the gene matches. The CDR3 is 17 residues long. CDR1 is MNHEY and CDR2 is SVGEGT in the germline V gene. The CDR3 nucleotides read TGTGCCAGCAGTTACCTGGACAGGGGTATCCGCAATCAGCCCCAGCATTTT. It is translated as CASSYLDRGIRNQPQHF.

V and J are TRBV18 and TRBJ1-5, with a weak D call TRBD1 (5 bases). Trimming took off 2 bases at V and 6 bases at J, with 11 bases between the two ends. This CDR3 contains 14 residues. Germline assignment: CDR1 KGHSH and CDR2 LQKENI. CDR3 sequence reads: CASSPSGERQPQHF. The DNA of the CDR3 is TGTGCCAGCTCACCATCGGGGGAGCGTCAGCCCCAGCATTTT.

The rearrangement uses TRBV7-9 and TRBJ1-1; D might be TRBD1 (5 bases). Per the germline V gene, CDR1 is SEHNR and CDR2 is FQNEAQ (reference sequence). The V gene lost 5 bases and the J gene lost 12 bases, with 22 bases spanning the gap. This CDR3 has 14 amino acids. For the CDR3, the DNA is TGTGCCAGCAGCCCAGCTGGCAGCCAGGGAAGGACTTTCTTT. Protein: CASSPAGSQGRTFF.

V usage is TRBV7-8 and J usage is TRBJ2-7; 8 bases are shared with TRBD2. This CDR3 is 15 amino acids long. The germline V gene encodes CDR1 SGHVS and CDR2 FQNEAQ. The V segment lost 5 bases and the J segment 4 bases; nucleotides outside the gene matches: 10. The DNA for the CDR3 is TGTGCCAGCAGCCAACGGGTGGCGGGAGGATACGAGCAGTACTTC. It yields the protein CASSQRVAGGYEQYF.

This sequence joins TRBV24-1 and TRBJ2-3, with 10 bases that match TRBD1. Germline CDR1 KGHDR, CDR2 SFDVKD. With 5 bases clipped from V and 0 bases from J, the junction kept 1 base outside the gene matches. CDR3 length: 15 residues. The CDR3 sequence: CATSGQGASTDTQYF. CDR3 DNA: TGTGCCACCAGTGGACAGGGGGCCAGCACAGATACGCAGTATTTT.

The chain has TRBV25-1 and TRBJ2-5; perhaps TRBD1 as D (6 bases). The germline V and J ends were trimmed by 4 bases and 2 bases, with 17 bases remaining between them. The CDR3 extends over 16 amino acids. CDR1 is MGHDK and CDR2 is SYGVNS in the germline V gene. This chain's CDR3 is CASSALQGRGQETQYF. The CDR3 DNA reads as TGTGCCAGCAGTGCTTTACAGGGTAGGGGACAAGAGACCCAGTACTTC. The whole variable domain, filled in from reference TRBV25-1 and TRBJ2-5, reads EADIYQTPRYLVIGTGKKITLECSQTMGHDKMYWYQQDPGMELHLIHYSYGVNSTEKGDLSSESTVSRIRTEHFPLTLESARPSHTSQYLCASSALQGRGQETQYFGPGTRLLVL.

In nucleotides, the CDR3 is TGTGCCAGCAGCGGTGATCCCATCCGGGGACAAAATATACCCCTCCACTTT. It is translated as CASSGDPIRGQNIPLHF. The chain joins TRBV9 to TRBJ1-6; D may be TRBD1 (6 bases). The germline V gene encodes CDR1 SGDLS and CDR2 YYNGEE. This CDR3 is built from 17 residues. V was shortened by 3 bases and J by 12 bases, with 25 bases between the two germline ends.

This rearrangement joins TRBV3-1 (or the pseudogene TRBV3-2) to TRBJ2-4; TRBD2 matches at 11 bases. The CDR3 length is 21 residues. In germline, CDR1 is LGHDT, CDR2 YNNKEL (reference sequence). The V and J ends lost 0 bases and 3 bases, in that order; junction bases with no gene match: 16. CDR3 loop: CASSQDLGYSGRAGVKNIQYF. The CDR3 bases are TGTGCCAGCAGCCAAGATTTGGGGTATAGCGGGAGGGCCGGTGTCAAAAACATTCAGTACTTC.

The rearrangement uses TRBV25-1 and TRBJ2-3, with TRBD2 identical over 10 bases. The CDR3 is 16 residues long. Germline CDR1 and CDR2: MGHDK and SYGVNS. Trimming cost V 4 bases and J 2 bases; bases outside gene matches: 6. DNA for the CDR3: TGTGCCAGCAGTGGATTTGGACTAGCGGACACAGATACGCAGTATTTT. Its translation: CASSGFGLADTDTQYF.

The chain is built from TRBV28 and TRBJ2-7; tentatively, D is TRBD1 (6 bases). Deletions cut 7 bases from V and 1 base from J, with 17 bases between. The CDR3 runs 15 residues. Germline CDR1 reads MDHEN; CDR2 reads SYDVKM. The CDR3 spells CASTPGVELSYEQYF. As DNA, the CDR3 is TGTGCCAGCACCCCAGGGGTAGAATTGTCCTACGAGCAGTACTTC. The entire variable domain, with the rest obtained from reference TRBV28 and TRBJ2-7, is as follows: DVKVTQSSRYLVKRTGEKVFLECVQDMDHENMFWYRQDPGLGLRLIYFSYDVKMKEKGDIPEGYSVSREKKERFSLILESASTNQTSMYLCASTPGVELSYEQYFGPGTRLTVT.

The rearrangement uses TRBV5-1 and TRBJ2-3, with D possibly matching TRBD1 (5 bases). Germline CDR1 SGHRS, CDR2 YFSETQ. Deletions cut 5 bases from V and 0 bases from J, with 7 bases between. The CDR3 extends over 13 amino acids. This CDR3 reads CASRRTSTDTQYF. CDR3 DNA sequence: TGCGCCAGCAGGAGGACAAGCACAGATACGCAGTATTTT.

The chain recombines TRBV6-2 or TRBV6-3 with TRBJ2-6; a possible D gene is TRBD1 (6 bases). Trimming removed 2 bases at V and 0 bases at J, with 14 bases between. CDR1 and CDR2 (germline): MNHEY, SVGEGT. The CDR3 totals 18 residues. Written as DNA, the CDR3 is TGTGCCAGCAGTTACCCTCAGGGGTTCGGCTCTGGGGCCAACGTCCTGACTTTC. Translated: CASSYPQGFGSGANVLTF.